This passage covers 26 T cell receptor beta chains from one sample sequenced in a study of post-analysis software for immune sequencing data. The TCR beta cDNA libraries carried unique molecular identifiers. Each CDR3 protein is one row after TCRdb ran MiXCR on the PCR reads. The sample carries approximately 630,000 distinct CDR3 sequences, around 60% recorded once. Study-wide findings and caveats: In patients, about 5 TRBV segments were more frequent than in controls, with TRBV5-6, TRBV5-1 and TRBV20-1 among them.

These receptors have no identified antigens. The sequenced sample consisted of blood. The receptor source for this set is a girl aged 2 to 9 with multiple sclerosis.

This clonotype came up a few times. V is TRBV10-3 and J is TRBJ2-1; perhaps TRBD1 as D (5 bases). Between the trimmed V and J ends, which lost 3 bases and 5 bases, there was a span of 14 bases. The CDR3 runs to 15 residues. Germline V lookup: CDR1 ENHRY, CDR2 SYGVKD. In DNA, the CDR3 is TGTGCCATCAGTGAAGGTGGGGCCAATCACAATGAGCAGTTCTTC. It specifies CAISEGGANHNEQFF.

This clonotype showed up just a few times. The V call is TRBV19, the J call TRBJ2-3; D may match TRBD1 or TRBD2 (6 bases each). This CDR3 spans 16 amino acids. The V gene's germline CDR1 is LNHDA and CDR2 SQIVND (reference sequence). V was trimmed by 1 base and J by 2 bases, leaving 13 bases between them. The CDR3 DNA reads TGTGCCAGTAGTATAGGGGGGGCAACCTACACAGATACGCAGTATTTT. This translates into CASSIGGATYTDTQYF.

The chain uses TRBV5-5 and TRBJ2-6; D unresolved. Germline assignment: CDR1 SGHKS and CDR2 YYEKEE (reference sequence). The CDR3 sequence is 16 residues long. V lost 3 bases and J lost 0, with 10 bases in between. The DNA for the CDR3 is TGTGCCAGCAGCTACAGTGATAGCTCTGGGGCCAACGTCCTGACTTTC. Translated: CASSYSDSSGANVLTF.

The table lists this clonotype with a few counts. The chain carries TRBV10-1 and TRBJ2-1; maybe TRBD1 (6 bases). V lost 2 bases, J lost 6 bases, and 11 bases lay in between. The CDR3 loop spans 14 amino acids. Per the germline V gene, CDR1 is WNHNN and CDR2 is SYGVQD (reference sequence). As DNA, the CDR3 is TGCGCCAGCAGTGAGGGCCAGGGGATCAATGAGCAGTTCTTC. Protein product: CASSEGQGINEQFF.

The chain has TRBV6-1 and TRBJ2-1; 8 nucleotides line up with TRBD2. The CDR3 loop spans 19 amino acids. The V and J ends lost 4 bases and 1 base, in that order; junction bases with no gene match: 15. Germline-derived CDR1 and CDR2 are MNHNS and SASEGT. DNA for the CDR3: TGTGCCAGCAGTGCCAGCGGGAGCCCGATGGGGGGATCCTACAATGAGCAGTTCTTC. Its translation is CASSASGSPMGGSYNEQFF.

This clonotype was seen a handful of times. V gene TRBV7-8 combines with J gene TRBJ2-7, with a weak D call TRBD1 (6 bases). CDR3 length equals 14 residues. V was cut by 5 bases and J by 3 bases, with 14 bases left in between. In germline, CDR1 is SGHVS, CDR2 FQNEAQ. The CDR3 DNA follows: TGTGCCAGCAGCCGGTCGGACAGATACTACGAGCAGTACTTC. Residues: CASSRSDRYYEQYF. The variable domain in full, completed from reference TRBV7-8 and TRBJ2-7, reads GAGVSQSPRYKVAKRGQDVALRCDPISGHVSLFWYQQALGQGPEFLTYFQNEAQLDKSGLPSDRFFAERPEGSVSTLKIQRTQQEDSAVYLCASSRSDRYYEQYFGPGTRLTVT.

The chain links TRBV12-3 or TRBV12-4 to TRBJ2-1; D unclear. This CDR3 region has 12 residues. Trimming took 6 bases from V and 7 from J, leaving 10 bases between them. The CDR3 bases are TGTGCCAGCAGACTTGGGCGAAATGAGCAGTTCTTC. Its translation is CASRLGRNEQFF.

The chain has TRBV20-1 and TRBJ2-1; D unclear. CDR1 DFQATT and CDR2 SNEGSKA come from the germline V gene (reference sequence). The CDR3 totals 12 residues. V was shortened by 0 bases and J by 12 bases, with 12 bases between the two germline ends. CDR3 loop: CSARDGPGGQFF. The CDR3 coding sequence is TGCAGTGCTAGAGATGGGCCAGGCGGGCAGTTCTTC.

The CDR3 nucleotides read TGTGCCAGCAGGCCCTCCTGGAGTCAAGAGACCCAGTACTTC. Translating it yields CASRPSWSQETQYF. V gene TRBV6-5 combines with J gene TRBJ2-5, with D uncertain. V was pared by 6 bases and J by 2 bases, with 13 bases between. CDR1 is MNHEY, CDR2 SVGAGI, per germline. The CDR3 is 14 residues long.

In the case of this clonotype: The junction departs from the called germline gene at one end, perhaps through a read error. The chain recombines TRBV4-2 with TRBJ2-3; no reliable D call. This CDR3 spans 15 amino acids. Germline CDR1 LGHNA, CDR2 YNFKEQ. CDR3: CASSQERLTKDSQYF. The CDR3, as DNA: TGTGCCAGCAGCCAAGAAAGGCTCACGAAAGATTCGCAGTATTTT.

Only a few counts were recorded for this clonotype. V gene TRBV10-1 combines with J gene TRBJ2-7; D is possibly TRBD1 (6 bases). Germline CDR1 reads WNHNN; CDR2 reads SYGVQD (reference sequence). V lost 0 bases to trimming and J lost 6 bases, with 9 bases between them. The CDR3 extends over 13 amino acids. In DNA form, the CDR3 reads TGCGCCAGCAGTGAGTCCGGCAGGGGCGAGCAGTACTTC. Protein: CASSESGRGEQYF.

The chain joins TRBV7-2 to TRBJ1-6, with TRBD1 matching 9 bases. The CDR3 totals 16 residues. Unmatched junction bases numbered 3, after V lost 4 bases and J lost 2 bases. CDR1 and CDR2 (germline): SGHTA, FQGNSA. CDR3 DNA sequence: TGTGCCAGCAGCTACGGACAGGGGACCTATAATTCACCCCTCCACTTT. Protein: CASSYGQGTYNSPLHF.

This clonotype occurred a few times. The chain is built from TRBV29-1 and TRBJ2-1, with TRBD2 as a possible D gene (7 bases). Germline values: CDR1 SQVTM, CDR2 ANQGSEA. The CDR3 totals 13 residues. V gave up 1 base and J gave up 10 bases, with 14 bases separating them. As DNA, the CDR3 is TGCAGCGTTGAAGCAGGCGGGGGCCGGGAGCAGTTCTTC. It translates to CSVEAGGGREQFF.

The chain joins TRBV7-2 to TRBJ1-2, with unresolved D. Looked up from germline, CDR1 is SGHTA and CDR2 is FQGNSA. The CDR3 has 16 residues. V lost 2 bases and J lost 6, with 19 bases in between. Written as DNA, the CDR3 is TGTGCCAGCAGCTTACTAGGTTGGGGAAGTGGTCATGGCTACACCTTC. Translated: CASSLLGWGSGHGYTF.

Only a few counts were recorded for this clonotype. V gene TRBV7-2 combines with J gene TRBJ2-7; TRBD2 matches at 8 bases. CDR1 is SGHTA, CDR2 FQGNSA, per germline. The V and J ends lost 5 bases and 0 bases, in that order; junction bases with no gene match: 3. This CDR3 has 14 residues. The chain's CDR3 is CASSLLADSYEQYF. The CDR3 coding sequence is TGTGCCAGCAGCCTACTAGCGGACTCCTACGAGCAGTACTTC.

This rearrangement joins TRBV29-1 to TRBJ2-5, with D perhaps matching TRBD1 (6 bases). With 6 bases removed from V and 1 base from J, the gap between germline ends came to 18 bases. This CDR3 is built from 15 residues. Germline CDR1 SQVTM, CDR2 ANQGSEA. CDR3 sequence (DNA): TGCAGCGTACGACACCCACAGGGACCCCAAGAGACCCAGTACTTC. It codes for CSVRHPQGPQETQYF.

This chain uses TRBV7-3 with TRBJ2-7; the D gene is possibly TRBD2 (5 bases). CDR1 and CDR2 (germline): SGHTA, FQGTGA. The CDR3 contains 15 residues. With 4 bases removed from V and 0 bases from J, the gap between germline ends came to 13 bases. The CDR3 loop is CASSSRGGPSYEQYF. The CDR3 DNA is TGTGCCAGCAGCTCCAGAGGCGGGCCCTCCTACGAGCAGTACTTC.

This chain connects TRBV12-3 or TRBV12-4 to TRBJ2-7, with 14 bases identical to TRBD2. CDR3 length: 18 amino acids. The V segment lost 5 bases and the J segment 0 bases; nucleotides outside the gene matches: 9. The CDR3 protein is CASSPGLAGGTSSYEQYF. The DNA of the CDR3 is TGTGCCAGCAGTCCAGGACTAGCGGGAGGTACAAGCTCCTACGAGCAGTACTTC.

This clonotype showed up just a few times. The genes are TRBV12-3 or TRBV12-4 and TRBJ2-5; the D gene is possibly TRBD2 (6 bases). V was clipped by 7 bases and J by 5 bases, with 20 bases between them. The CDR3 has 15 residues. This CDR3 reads CASTFVGLAHETQYF. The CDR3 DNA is TGTGCCAGCACTTTTGTCGGGCTAGCGCATGAGACCCAGTACTTC.

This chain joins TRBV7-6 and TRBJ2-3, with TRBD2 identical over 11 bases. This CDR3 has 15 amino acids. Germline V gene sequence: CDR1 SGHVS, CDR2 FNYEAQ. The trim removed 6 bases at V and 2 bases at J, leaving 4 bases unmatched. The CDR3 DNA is TGTGCCAGCAGGAGGACTAGCGGGTTCACAGATACGCAGTATTTT. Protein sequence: CASRRTSGFTDTQYF.

The CDR3 DNA reads TGTGCCAGCAGTTACGATTCCGGGGAGCTGTTTTTT. Its translation is CASSYDSGELFF. This chain connects TRBV6-5 to TRBJ2-2; D uncertain. The germline V gene has CDR1 MNHEY and CDR2 SVGAGI. V lost 2 bases to trimming and J lost 6 bases, with 4 bases between them. The CDR3 consists of 12 residues.

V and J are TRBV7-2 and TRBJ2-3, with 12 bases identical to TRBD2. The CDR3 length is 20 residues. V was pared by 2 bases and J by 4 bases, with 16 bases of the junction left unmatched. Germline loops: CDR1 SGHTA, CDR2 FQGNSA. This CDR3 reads CASSLRRTSGGSRWADTQYF. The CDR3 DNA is TGTGCCAGCAGCTTAAGGCGCACTAGCGGGGGGAGTAGGTGGGCAGATACGCAGTATTTT.

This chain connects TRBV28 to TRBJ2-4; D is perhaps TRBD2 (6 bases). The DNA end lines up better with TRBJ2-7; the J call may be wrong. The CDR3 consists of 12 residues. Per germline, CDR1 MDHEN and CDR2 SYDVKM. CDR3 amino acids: CASWRAGYEQYF. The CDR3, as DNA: TGTGCCTCTTGGAGGGCGGGCTACGAGCAGTACTTC.

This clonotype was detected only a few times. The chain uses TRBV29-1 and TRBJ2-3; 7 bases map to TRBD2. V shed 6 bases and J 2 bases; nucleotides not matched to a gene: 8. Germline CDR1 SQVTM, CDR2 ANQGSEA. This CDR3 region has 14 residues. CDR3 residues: CSVSSSGNTDTQYF. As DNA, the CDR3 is TGCAGCGTATCGTCAAGCGGGAACACAGATACGCAGTATTTT.

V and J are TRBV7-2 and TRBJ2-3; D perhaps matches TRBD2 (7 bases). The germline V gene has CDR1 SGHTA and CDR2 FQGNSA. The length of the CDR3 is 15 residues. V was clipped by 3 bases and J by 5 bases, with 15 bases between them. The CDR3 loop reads CASSLWGGHGDTQYF. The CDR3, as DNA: TGTGCCAGCAGCTTGTGGGGGGGGCATGGAGATACGCAGTATTTT.

CDR3 amino acids: CASSSESGHEQYF. In DNA, the CDR3 is TGTGCCAGCAGCTCGGAGAGCGGCCACGAGCAGTACTTC. The chain is built from TRBV27 and TRBJ2-7; maybe TRBD2 (5 bases). With 6 bases removed from V and 5 bases from J, the gap between germline ends came to 14 bases. Germline V lookup: CDR1 MNHEY, CDR2 SMNVEV (reference sequence). CDR3 length: 13 residues.